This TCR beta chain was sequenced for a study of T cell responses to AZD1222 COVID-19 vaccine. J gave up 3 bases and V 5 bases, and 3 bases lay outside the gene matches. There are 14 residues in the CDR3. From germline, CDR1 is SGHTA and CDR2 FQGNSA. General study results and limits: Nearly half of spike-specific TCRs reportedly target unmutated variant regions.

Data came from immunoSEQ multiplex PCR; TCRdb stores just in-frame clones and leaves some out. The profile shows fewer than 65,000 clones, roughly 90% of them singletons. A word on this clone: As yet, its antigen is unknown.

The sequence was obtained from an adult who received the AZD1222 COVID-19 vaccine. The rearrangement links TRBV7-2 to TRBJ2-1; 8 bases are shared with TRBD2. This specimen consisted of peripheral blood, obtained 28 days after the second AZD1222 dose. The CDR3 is CASSPTSDYNEQFF. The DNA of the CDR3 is TGTGCCAGCAGCCCGACTAGCGACTACAATGAGCAGTTCTTC.